A selection of T cell receptor beta chains follows, all from one sample in a study of blood T cell repertoires in COVID-19. Assay: immunoSEQ multiplex PCR; the TCRdb copy retains only in-frame clones and omits some. The sample has about 270,000 clones; approximately 89% are singletons. Sequenced: peripheral blood. These TCRs come from a man aged 40-50 years who had recovered from COVID-19. CDR3s include the opening cysteine and the closing phenylalanine or tryptophan. The D gene is left open where the match is weak. Not every row has a clone size; where given, it reads once, few, many or a size class.

V	D	J	size	DNA	CDR3
TRBV7-9	.	TRBJ2-5	once	TGTGCCAGCAGAGGGCAGGGGAAAGAGACCCAGTACTTC	CASRGQGKETQYF
TRBV7-9	.	TRBJ2-2	.	TGTGCCAGCAGCTTAGCCCCGGGGGAGCTGTTTTTT	CASSLAPGELFF
TRBV7-8	.	TRBJ2-7	.	TGTGCCAGCAGCGTAGCCGGGATTGTCAGCGAGCAGTACTTC	CASSVAGIVSEQYF
TRBV15	.	TRBJ2-7	.	TGTGCCACCAGCAACGTGGGGGCTTCCTCCTACGAGCAGTACTTC	CATSNVGASSYEQYF
TRBV5-4	.	TRBJ1-2	.	TGTGCCAGCAGCTTCAGGGCATCAGGGGACTACACCTTC	CASSFRASGDYTF
TRBV6-5	TRBD1	TRBJ2-7	.	TGTGCCAGCAGTTACCGGTCGACAGGGGGCAGCTACGAGCAGTACTTC	CASSYRSTGGSYEQYF
TRBV19	TRBD2	TRBJ2-1	.	TGTGCCAGTAGCACTTCGGGACTAGCGGGAGTTGGTGAGCAGTTCTTC	CASSTSGLAGVGEQFF
TRBV27	.	TRBJ1-6	.	TGTGCCAGCAGTCCCCCGTGGAGGGGAGATTCACCCCTCCACTTT	CASSPPWRGDSPLHF
TRBV11-2	.	TRBJ1-2	.	TGTGCCAGCAGCTTCTCCAGGGATGCTAACTATGGCTACACCTTC	CASSFSRDANYGYTF
TRBV9	TRBD2	TRBJ2-2	.	TGTGCCAGCAGCCTGATTCTAAGCGGGGGTGCGAACACCGGGGAGCTGTTTTTT	CASSLILSGGANTGELFF
TRBV7-6	TRBD2	TRBJ2-2	few	TGTGCCAGCAGCCCGAGGCTAGCGGGACCAGGGGCGAACACCGGGGAGCTGTTTTTT	CASSPRLAGPGANTGELFF
TRBV7-2	.	TRBJ1-1	few	TGTGCCAGCAGCCTCGAGCCGAACACTGAAGCTTTCTTT	CASSLEPNTEAFF
TRBV3-1/TRBV3-2	.	TRBJ1-1	.	TGTGCCAGCAGCCAAGGACTGGTCCCTGAAGCTTTCTTT	CASSQGLVPEAFF
TRBV6-5	.	TRBJ2-2	.	TGTGCCAGCAGTCCTTACTCCACCGGGGAGCTGTTTTTT	CASSPYSTGELFF
TRBV9	TRBD2	TRBJ2-5	once	TGTGCCAGCAGCGTAGGGTTAGCGGGAGTCGAAGAGACCCAGTACTTC	CASSVGLAGVEETQYF
TRBV7-7	TRBD1	TRBJ2-3	.	TGTGCCAGCAGCTCCGGACAGGGGGCTTGGAATACGCAGTATTTT	CASSSGQGAWNTQYF
TRBV7-8	TRBD1	TRBJ2-7	once	TGTGCCAGCAGCCGCTCCCGGGACAGATACTCCTACGAGCAGTACTTC	CASSRSRDRYSYEQYF
TRBV7-8	.	TRBJ2-7	.	TGTGCCAGCAGCTTGGAGCACTCCTACGAGCAGTACTTC	CASSLEHSYEQYF
TRBV4-3	TRBD2	TRBJ2-5	.	TGCGCCAGCAGCCAAGACCCGAACGGGGGGTTACTAGAGACCCAGTACTTC	CASSQDPNGGLLETQYF
TRBV6-2/TRBV6-3	.	TRBJ1-5	.	TGTGCCAGCAGTTTACCACAGGAGCCCCAGCATTTT	CASSLPQEPQHF
TRBV12-3/TRBV12-4	.	TRBJ2-3	.	TGTGCCAGCAGTCAAACAGATACGCAGTATTTT	CASSQTDTQYF
TRBV7-2	TRBD2	TRBJ2-7	.	TGTGCCAGCAGCCGGACTAGCGGGGCCTTAGACTCCTACGAGCAGTACTTC	CASSRTSGALDSYEQYF
TRBV15	TRBD1	TRBJ1-1	.	TGTGCCACCAATAGAGGACAGGGGGCTAGCACTGAAGCTTTCTTT	CATNRGQGASTEAFF
TRBV7-2	.	TRBJ2-1	.	TGTGCCAGCAGCTCCCCGGTCCCCGTGAATGAGCAGTTCTTC	CASSSPVPVNEQFF
TRBV30	TRBD2	TRBJ2-1	.	TGTGCCTGGAGTGTACTGGGCGGGAGTTCCGATGAGCAGTTCTTC	CAWSVLGGSSDEQFF
TRBV6-2/TRBV6-3	.	TRBJ1-1	many	TGTGCCAGCAGCATCCCGGAGGACGATGAAGCTTTCTTT	CASSIPEDDEAFF
TRBV6-5	.	TRBJ2-1	.	TGTGCCAGCAGAAACGGTCTACCCTACAATGAGCAGTTCTTC	CASRNGLPYNEQFF
TRBV6-5	.	TRBJ1-2	once	TGTGCCAGCAGTCCCTCGGGCGGGGGCTTTGGCTACACCTTC	CASSPSGGGFGYTF
TRBV7-9	TRBD1	TRBJ1-4	.	TGTGCCAGCAGCTTAATATTGAGGGACAGTTCTAATGAAGGGCTGTTTTTT	CASSLILRDSSNEGLFF